This T cell receptor (beta chain) derives from a study of cytomegalovirus exposure and HLA in healthy donors. Overall study: For the approximately 360 genotyped donors, 65% to 90% fell within the Caucasian-associated ancestry cluster. Notes on the study in general: Being productive about 90% or about 30% of the time was typical of most TCR beta V segments in an earlier analysis.

This clone was detected only a few times. Its target is unknown. 13 Jbeta primers and 60 Vbeta primers were used for the PCR. Clones were sequenced by immunoSEQ multiplex PCR, and TCRdb holds only the in-frame ones, with some missing. The sample gives around 100,000 clones, 67% of which show up once; 2% to 2.5% is in the top ten. This CDR3 is 10 amino acids long. Germline V gene lookup returns CDR1 DFQATT and CDR2 SNEGSKA (reference sequence). The V gene lost 7 bases and the J gene lost 8 bases, with 9 bases spanning the gap. The sequence was collected from a man younger than 45 in good health and CMV-seronegative. The source material was PBMCs. This rearrangement joins TRBV20-1 to TRBJ2-4, with a weak D call TRBD1 (6 bases). The CDR3 DNA reads TGCAGTGGACAGGCTTACATTCAGTACTTC. It is translated as CSGQAYIQYF.